This entry lists 17 T cell receptor beta chains sequenced from one sample in a study of early T cells in non-severe SARS-CoV-2 infection. Each CDR3 protein gets one entry after TCRdb re-called the 5' RACE reads with MiXCR. In the table there are about 36,000 distinct CDR3 sequences, about 9.3% of which are singletons. Sequencing was done on a sample of whole blood. Receptors were obtained from an adult who was a healthcare worker with PCR-confirmed SARS-CoV-2 infection or an uninfected control (not recorded which).

In this sample, this clonotype turned up many times. This rearrangement joins TRBV7-3 to TRBJ1-3; 7 bases agree with TRBD1. Germline CDR1 and CDR2: SGHTA and FQGTGA. J lost 0 bases, V lost 5 bases, and 4 bases had no gene match. CDR3 length: 15 amino acids. Written as DNA, the CDR3 is TGTGCCAGCAGCGCAACAGGGGACTCTGGAAACACCATATATTTT. Translating it yields CASSATGDSGNTIYF.

The sample holds a few counts of this clonotype. The rearrangement joins TRBV29-1 to TRBJ2-7; D perhaps matches TRBD1 (6 bases). The V gene lost 6 bases and the J gene lost 1 base, with 10 bases spanning the gap. Germline V CDR1 and CDR2: SQVTM, ANQGSEA. This CDR3 has 12 residues. The CDR3 sequence is CSVSGVSYEQYF. The CDR3 nucleotides are TGCAGCGTCTCAGGGGTATCCTACGAGCAGTACTTC.

There are many counts of this clonotype. This chain uses TRBV12-3 or TRBV12-4 with TRBJ2-1; 7 nucleotides match TRBD1. The ends lost 5 bases at V and 5 bases at J; junction bases unmatched: 9. The CDR3 runs 15 residues. DNA for the CDR3: TGTGCCAGCAGTCCTTCCGGGACAGATAACAATGAGCAGTTCTTC. Translation: CASSPSGTDNNEQFF.

This chain connects TRBV29-1 to TRBJ2-1; D is ambiguous. This CDR3 is built from 15 residues. Germline V gene lookup returns CDR1 SQVTM and CDR2 ANQGSEA. The germline V and J ends were trimmed by 0 bases and 0 bases, with 9 bases remaining between them. The CDR3 reads CSVEDLQSSYNEQFF. CDR3 DNA sequence: TGCAGCGTTGAAGATCTTCAGAGCTCCTACAATGAGCAGTTCTTC.

The gene calls are TRBV5-1 and TRBJ2-7, with a possible D match to TRBD1 (6 bases). Germline-derived CDR1 and CDR2 are SGHRS and YFSETQ. The CDR3 length is 15 residues. V was trimmed by 2 bases and J by 1 base, leaving 13 bases between them. CDR3 DNA: TGCGCCAGCAGCTTTACCGGGACACAATCCTACGAGCAGTACTTC. Its protein is CASSFTGTQSYEQYF. Complete variable domain (other parts from reference TRBV5-1 and TRBJ2-7): KAGVTQTPRYLIKTRGQQVTLSCSPISGHRSVSWYQQTPGQGLQFLFEYFSETQRNKGNFPGRFSGRQFSNSRSEMNVSTLELGDSALYLCASSFTGTQSYEQYFGPGTRLTVT.

The V call is TRBV10-2, the J call TRBJ2-2, with 7 bases that match TRBD1. From germline, CDR1 is WSHSY and CDR2 SAAADI. The CDR3 spans 18 residues. With 5 bases clipped from V and 0 bases from J, the junction kept 12 bases outside the gene matches. Here the CDR3 reads CASSLASWDRPNTGELFF. For the CDR3, the DNA is TGCGCCAGCAGTCTGGCGAGTTGGGACAGACCGAACACCGGGGAGCTGTTTTTT.

There are a few counts of this clonotype. The chain is built from TRBV6-6 and TRBJ2-1; unclear D gene. V gave up 6 bases and J gave up 5 bases, with 17 bases separating them. Germline values: CDR1 MNHNY, CDR2 SVGAGI (reference sequence). CDR3 size: 15 residues. The CDR3 sequence is CASRFTPLGDNEQFF. In DNA form, the CDR3 reads TGTGCCAGCAGATTTACTCCACTGGGTGACAATGAGCAGTTCTTC.

The gene calls are TRBV6-6 and TRBJ2-3, with 10 positions matching TRBD2. The CDR3 runs 16 residues. Germline V gives CDR1 MNHNY, CDR2 SVGAGI (reference sequence). Trimming cost V 8 bases and J 0 bases; bases outside gene matches: 8. This CDR3 reads CASQRGTSESTDTQYF. CDR3 in DNA: TGTGCCAGCCAACGAGGGACTAGCGAAAGCACAGATACGCAGTATTTT.

This clonotype was counted at least ten times. The chain employs TRBV7-9 and TRBJ2-5; no reliable D call. Germline CDR1 SEHNR, CDR2 FQNEAQ (reference sequence). Trimming cost V 5 bases and J 0 bases, with 1 base left between them. The CDR3 covers 11 residues. Here the CDR3 reads CASSHQETQYF. The CDR3 DNA sequence: TGTGCCAGCAGCCACCAAGAGACCCAGTACTTC.

This clonotype came up many times. V usage is TRBV13 and J usage is TRBJ1-5, with TRBD1 matching over 7 bases. The germline CDR1 and CDR2 sequences are PRHDT and FYEKMQ (reference sequence). This CDR3 has 14 residues. V lost 2 bases, J lost 6 bases, and 4 bases stayed unmatched. CDR3 in DNA: TGTGCCAGCAGCTTAAGGGGGCGTATTCAGCCCCAGCATTTT. This sequence encodes CASSLRGRIQPQHF. Using reference TRBV13 and TRBJ1-5 for the parts outside the CDR3, the full variable domain is AAGVIQSPRHLIKEKRETATLKCYPIPRHDTVYWYQQGPGQDPQFLISFYEKMQSDKGSIPDRFSAQQFSDYHSELNMSSLELGDSALYFCASSLRGRIQPQHFGDGTRLSIL.

In this sample, this clonotype turned up many times. The chain uses TRBV20-1 and TRBJ1-2; D gene uncertain. This CDR3 has 15 residues. CDR1 is DFQATT, CDR2 SNEGSKA, per germline (reference sequence). V dropped 0 bases and J dropped 5 bases, with 16 bases sitting between them. CDR3 nucleotide sequence: TGCAGTGCTAGAGATCACTGGGCCAGTGGATATGGCTACACCTTC. It yields the protein CSARDHWASGYGYTF.

This clonotype appeared many times. CDR3 sequence: CASSYSLDSHSSYNSPLHF. CDR3 sequence (DNA): TGTGCCAGCAGTTACTCTCTTGACAGCCATAGCTCCTATAATTCACCCCTCCACTTT. This chain links TRBV6-5 with TRBJ1-6; a possible D gene is TRBD1 (5 bases). In germline, CDR1 is MNHEY, CDR2 SVGAGI. V was cut by 0 bases and J by 0 bases, with 15 bases left in between. The CDR3 loop spans 19 amino acids.

A word on this clonotype: A much larger clonotype is one base distant, so this may be a read error. Lacking the conserved final phenylalanine or tryptophan, this CDR3 likely reflects a read error. The chain carries TRBV7-9 and TRBJ2-7; D is possibly TRBD1 (5 bases). V was cut by 1 base and J by 5 bases, with 6 bases left in between. Germline CDR1 reads SEHNR; CDR2 reads FQNEAQ (reference sequence). The CDR3 is 12 residues long. The CDR3 loop is CASSLETDEQYI. The DNA of the CDR3 is TGTGCCAGCAGCTTAGAGACAGACGAGCAGTACATC.

The chain combines TRBV7-9 with TRBJ1-1; D is unclear. The V gene's germline CDR1 is SEHNR and CDR2 FQNEAQ (reference sequence). With 1 base removed from V and 1 base from J, the gap between germline ends came to 4 bases. There are 13 residues in the CDR3. In nucleotides, the CDR3 is TGTGCCAGCAGCTTAGAGGGGAACACTGAAGCTTTCTTT. Residues: CASSLEGNTEAFF. The full variable domain, its missing parts supplied by reference TRBV7-9 and TRBJ1-1, is DTGVSQNPRHKITKRGQNVTFRCDPISEHNRLYWYRQTLGQGPEFLTYFQNEAQLEKSRLLSDRFSAERPKGSFSTLEIQRTEQGDSAMYLCASSLEGNTEAFFGQGTRLTVV.

This clonotype was seen at least ten times. The gene calls are TRBV5-1 and TRBJ2-3, with D tentatively TRBD1 (6 bases). V gave up 2 bases and J gave up 7 bases, with 17 bases separating them. This CDR3 region has 15 residues. CDR1 and CDR2 from the germline V gene are SGHRS and YFSETQ. CDR3 loop: CASSFRDLGTNTQYF. The CDR3, as DNA: TGCGCCAGCAGCTTCCGGGACCTCGGGACAAATACGCAGTATTTT.

This chain links TRBV10-3 with TRBJ2-5, with 8 bases identical to TRBD2. This CDR3 comprises 13 residues. Trimming removed 3 bases from V and 5 bases from J; junction bases left unmatched: 2. The germline gives CDR1 ENHRY, CDR2 SYGVKD. CDR3 residues: CAISDGLAETQYF. The CDR3 bases are TGTGCCATCAGTGACGGACTAGCTGAGACCCAGTACTTC.

In its sample, this clonotype was seen many times. This chain connects TRBV6-1 to TRBJ1-2, with 7 bases identical to TRBD1. CDR3 length: 18 residues. The germline CDR1 and CDR2 sequences are MNHNS and SASEGT. V lost 6 bases to trimming and J lost 4 bases; unmatched junction nucleotides: 20. Here the CDR3 reads CASSDINKLQGLSYGYTF. The CDR3 DNA reads TGTGCCAGCAGCGATATAAATAAACTACAGGGGTTGTCCTATGGCTACACCTTC.